This is a list of T cell receptor beta chains from one sample in a study of T cell clonotyping in hematopoietic cell transplantation. Assay used: immunoSEQ multiplex PCR; TCRdb lists only in-frame clones, some missing. The table lists some 17,000 clones, around 70% of them singletons. Sequencing was carried out using peripheral blood mononuclear cells. These TCRs come from a woman in her sixties or seventies in good health. Some clones in this sample may be carry-over from other donors' samples. Both conserved end residues are part of each CDR3. D genes are given only for firm matches. Clone size is not always given. Where it is, it says once, few, many or a class for expanded clones.

d_call: TRBD1
clone_size: .
v_call: TRBV10-2
j_call: TRBJ1-1
cdr3_aa: CASSVFTGGREGTEAFF
cdr3_nt: TGCGCCAGCAGTGTATTCACAGGGGGCCGGGAGGGCACTGAAGCTTTCTTT

d_call: TRBD1
clone_size: .
v_call: TRBV6-5
j_call: TRBJ2-1
cdr3_aa: CASSPGTGGNEQFF
cdr3_nt: TGTGCCAGCAGTCCCGGGACAGGGGGCAATGAGCAGTTCTTC

d_call: .
clone_size: .
v_call: TRBV4-3
j_call: TRBJ2-7
cdr3_aa: CASSQGDGAYEQYF
cdr3_nt: TGCGCCAGCAGCCAAGGAGATGGAGCCTACGAGCAGTACTTC

d_call: .
clone_size: few
v_call: TRBV29-1
j_call: TRBJ1-2
cdr3_aa: CSVFVPGDRENGYTF
cdr3_nt: TGCAGCGTCTTCGTTCCAGGGGATCGGGAGAATGGCTACACCTTC

d_call: .
clone_size: .
v_call: TRBV25-1
j_call: TRBJ1-1
cdr3_aa: CASSDPNTEAFF
cdr3_nt: TGTGCCAGCAGTGACCCGAACACTGAAGCTTTCTTT

d_call: TRBD1
clone_size: .
v_call: TRBV10-3
j_call: TRBJ2-5
cdr3_aa: CAISELPGTGGGKETQYF
cdr3_nt: TGTGCCATCAGTGAGCTACCCGGGACAGGGGGCGGAAAGGAGACCCAGTACTTC

d_call: TRBD1
clone_size: .
v_call: TRBV19
j_call: TRBJ2-3
cdr3_aa: CAARPGTDDTQYF
cdr3_nt: TGTGCCGCCAGGCCCGGGACAGACGATACGCAGTATTTT

d_call: .
clone_size: .
v_call: TRBV25-1
j_call: TRBJ2-7
cdr3_aa: CASSELSGEQYF
cdr3_nt: TGTGCCAGCAGTGAATTATCGGGGGAGCAGTACTTC

d_call: .
clone_size: .
v_call: TRBV13
j_call: TRBJ1-2
cdr3_aa: CASSLDRRDLNYGYTF
cdr3_nt: TGTGCCAGCAGCTTAGATAGGAGGGACCTTAACTATGGCTACACCTTC

d_call: TRBD1
clone_size: .
v_call: TRBV5-4
j_call: TRBJ1-3
cdr3_aa: CASSLGDSSGNTIYF
cdr3_nt: TGTGCCAGCAGCTTGGGGGACAGTAGCGGAAACACCATATATTTT

d_call: TRBD2
clone_size: few
v_call: TRBV6-4
j_call: TRBJ2-3
cdr3_aa: CASSDGGGSTDTQYF
cdr3_nt: TGTGCCAGCAGTGACGGCGGGGGTAGCACAGATACGCAGTATTTT

d_call: TRBD1
clone_size: .
v_call: TRBV7-6
j_call: TRBJ2-7
cdr3_aa: CASSSQGLGYEQYF
cdr3_nt: TGTGCCAGCAGCTCACAGGGGTTAGGCTACGAGCAGTACTTC

d_call: .
clone_size: few
v_call: TRBV6-5
j_call: TRBJ1-3
cdr3_aa: CASSHVNSGNTIYF
cdr3_nt: TGTGCCAGCAGCCATGTCAACTCTGGAAACACCATATATTTT

d_call: .
clone_size: .
v_call: TRBV19
j_call: TRBJ1-2
cdr3_aa: CASRVANGYGYTF
cdr3_nt: TGTGCCAGCAGGGTAGCGAACGGTTATGGCTACACCTTC

d_call: .
clone_size: .
v_call: TRBV5-1
j_call: TRBJ1-1
cdr3_aa: CASSLPSGVNEAFF
cdr3_nt: TGCGCCAGCAGCTTGCCCTCGGGAGTAAATGAAGCTTTCTTT

d_call: .
clone_size: .
v_call: TRBV7-2
j_call: TRBJ1-4
cdr3_aa: CASSLALGRGLGEKLFF
cdr3_nt: TGTGCCAGCAGCTTAGCGTTAGGAAGGGGGTTGGGTGAAAAACTGTTTTTT

d_call: TRBD2
clone_size: few
v_call: TRBV18
j_call: TRBJ2-7
cdr3_aa: CASSQSASGRGEQYF
cdr3_nt: TGTGCCAGCTCACAGAGTGCTAGCGGGAGAGGCGAGCAGTACTTC

d_call: TRBD2
clone_size: few
v_call: TRBV30
j_call: TRBJ2-7
cdr3_aa: CAWGRGYEQYF
cdr3_nt: TGTGCCTGGGGGAGGGGCTACGAGCAGTACTTC